These 13 T cell receptor beta chains originate from one sample sequenced in a study of T cell responses to AZD1222 COVID-19 vaccine (dated by TCRdb to about 2021). The library relied on the immunoSEQ multiplex PCR assay. TCRdb limited this immuneACCESS table to in-frame rearrangements with V and J called. A share of clones is missing; checked studies link under half to unresolved V genes, and the rest is unexplained. Across this sample there are 180,000 or so clones, with around 89% seen only once. The top ten hold 25% to 30% of the sample. Sample time point, as interpreted from the label and publication: about 28 days (+/-7) after the second vaccine dose. This specimen was peripheral blood, taken 28 days after the second AZD1222 dose. Receptors originate from an adult who received the AZD1222 COVID-19 vaccine.

The rearrangement links TRBV27 to TRBJ2-5; D could derive from TRBD1 or TRBD2 (6 bases each). The CDR3 loop spans 13 amino acids. The V gene lost 7 bases and the J gene lost 5 bases, with 14 bases spanning the gap. Germline CDR1 reads MNHEY; CDR2 reads SMNVEV (reference sequence). CDR3 region: CASTIRGGETQYF. The CDR3 DNA reads TGTGCCAGCACAATTCGAGGGGGGGAGACCCAGTACTTC.

This chain links TRBV6-5 with TRBJ2-7, with D possibly called TRBD1 or TRBD2 (6 bases each). V was pared by 5 bases and J by 0 bases, with 11 bases between. The CDR3 sequence is 14 residues long. The V gene's germline CDR1 is MNHEY and CDR2 SVGAGI. CDR3 region: CASSPGAGSYEQYF. CDR3 DNA sequence: TGTGCCAGCAGTCCGGGGGCGGGCTCCTACGAGCAGTACTTC.

The V gene is TRBV18, the J gene TRBJ2-1; 16 bases are shared with TRBD2. The CDR3 is 18 amino acids. V was pared by 0 bases and J by 2 bases, with 1 base of the junction left unmatched. Germline lookup yields CDR1 KGHSH and CDR2 LQKENI. CDR3 bases: TGTGCCAGCTCACCACCGGGACTAGCGGGAGGGACCTACAATGAGCAGTTCTTC. It specifies CASSPPGLAGGTYNEQFF. Full variable domain (rest looked up from reference TRBV18 and TRBJ2-1): NAGVMQNPRHLVRRRGQEARLRCSPMKGHSHVYWYRQLPEEGLKFMVYLQKENIIDESGMPKERFSAEFPKEGPSILRIQQVVRGDSAAYFCASSPPGLAGGTYNEQFFGPGTRLTVL.

The chain combines TRBV28 with TRBJ2-7; 8 nucleotides align to TRBD2. The length of the CDR3 is 13 residues. The V and J ends lost 2 bases and 5 bases, in that order; junction bases with no gene match: 2. Per the germline V gene, CDR1 is MDHEN and CDR2 is SYDVKM. The CDR3 DNA follows: TGTGCCAGCAGTTTAAGCGGGGGCAACGAGCAGTACTTC. Translation: CASSLSGGNEQYF.

This chain links TRBV30 with TRBJ2-7; 12 bases line up with TRBD2. Germline V gene sequence: CDR1 GTSNPN, CDR2 SVGIG (reference sequence). The V segment lost 7 bases and the J segment 2 bases; nucleotides outside the gene matches: 3. The CDR3 runs 13 residues. CDR3 in DNA: TGTGCCTATTCTAGCGGGAGGGCCTACGAGCAGTACTTC. It is translated as CAYSSGRAYEQYF.

V is TRBV7-2 and J is TRBJ2-3, with D unclear. Germline values: CDR1 SGHTA, CDR2 FQGNSA. The V gene lost 4 bases and the J gene lost 1 base, with 6 bases spanning the gap. The CDR3 extends over 13 amino acids. For the CDR3, the DNA is TGTGCCAGCAGCTCGACTGGCACAGATACGCAGTATTTT. It encodes CASSSTGTDTQYF.

Note on this clone: Additional DNA sequences in this sample encode the identical CDR3. The chain carries TRBV14 and TRBJ2-7; D not certain. CDR3 size: 11 residues. The germline CDR1 and CDR2 sequences are SGHDN and FVKESK. With 1 base removed from V and 4 bases from J, the gap between germline ends came to 2 bases. Here the CDR3 reads CASSQGYEQYF. Written as DNA, the CDR3 is TGTGCCAGCAGCCAAGGGTACGAGCAGTACTTC.

The chain has TRBV6-5 and TRBJ2-3; TRBD2 aligns across 11 bases. Germline assignment: CDR1 MNHEY and CDR2 SVGAGI. This CDR3 region has 16 residues. With 1 base clipped from V and 3 bases from J, the junction kept 3 bases outside the gene matches. CDR3 in DNA: TGTGCCAGCAGTTACTTATTAGCGGGAGGGACAGATACGCAGTATTTT. This sequence encodes CASSYLLAGGTDTQYF.

J is TRBJ1-6 and V is TRBV28; TRBD1 matches at 8 bases. CDR1 is MDHEN and CDR2 is SYDVKM in the germline V gene. The CDR3 has 15 amino acids. V gave up 5 bases and J gave up 3 bases; unmatched junction bases: 3. The CDR3: CASSLGQGYNSPLHF. CDR3 nucleotides: TGTGCCAGCAGTCTCGGACAGGGCTATAATTCACCCCTCCACTTT.

The gene calls are TRBV6-5 and TRBJ2-7; D unclear. Deletions cut 5 bases from V and 5 bases from J, with 19 bases between. Per germline, CDR1 MNHEY and CDR2 SVGAGI. This CDR3 has 15 amino acids. The CDR3 loop is CASSPRPMRFDEQYF. Here the CDR3 DNA reads TGTGCCAGCAGTCCCCGTCCAATGAGGTTCGACGAGCAGTACTTC.

The CDR3 DNA is TGTGCCACCAGCAGAGGACCGGGACTGACCTACGAGCAGTACTTC. Amino acid sequence: CATSRGPGLTYEQYF. This chain joins TRBV15 and TRBJ2-7, with D possibly TRBD2 on 6 matching bases. The germline CDR1 and CDR2 sequences are LNHNV and YYDKDF (reference sequence). The CDR3 runs 15 residues. V was cut by 1 base and J by 2 bases, with 12 bases left in between.

This chain joins TRBV7-2 and TRBJ1-1; D perhaps matches TRBD1 (5 bases). The germline V gene has CDR1 SGHTA and CDR2 FQGNSA. Trimming took 1 base from V and 0 from J, leaving 12 bases between them. This CDR3 is built from 16 residues. In DNA form, the CDR3 reads TGTGCCAGCAGCTTAGAGGGGCAGAGATTGAACACTGAAGCTTTCTTT. It is translated as CASSLEGQRLNTEAFF.

V gene TRBV18 combines with J gene TRBJ2-1, with 7 bases that match TRBD2. The CDR3 spans 16 residues. The germline gives CDR1 KGHSH, CDR2 LQKENI. J lost 3 bases, V lost 5 bases, and 10 bases had no gene match. The CDR3 DNA sequence: TGTGCCAGCTCAGAGGCCGGGACTAAAAACTACAATGAGCAGTTCTTC. The encoded protein is CASSEAGTKNYNEQFF. Combining the CDR3 with reference TRBV18 and TRBJ2-1 gives the whole variable domain NAGVMQNPRHLVRRRGQEARLRCSPMKGHSHVYWYRQLPEEGLKFMVYLQKENIIDESGMPKERFSAEFPKEGPSILRIQQVVRGDSAAYFCASSEAGTKNYNEQFFGPGTRLTVL.